The sequence of this T cell receptor (beta chain) was determined in a study of blood T cell repertoires in COVID-19. About the research overall: PBMCs, B-cell-depleted T cells, or T cells were the source of the cDNA or gDNA that made up the material.

J gave up 2 bases and V 5 bases, and 10 bases lay outside the gene matches. CDR1 is SGHRS and CDR2 is YFSETQ in the germline V gene. The length of the CDR3 is 19 residues. The repertoire was sequenced with immunoSEQ multiplex PCR; TCRdb's copy has only in-frame clones and lacks some. The data contain 250,000 to 350,000 clones, roughly 87% of them singletons. Sequencing used peripheral blood. The chain links TRBV5-1 to TRBJ2-2; 15 bases map to TRBD2. The sequence was collected from a woman aged 45-60 years who had recovered from COVID-19. CDR3 sequence reads: CASSRIRTSGRANTGELFF. Here the CDR3 DNA reads TGCGCCAGCAGTCGAATCCGGACTAGCGGGAGGGCCAACACCGGGGAGCTGTTTTTT.